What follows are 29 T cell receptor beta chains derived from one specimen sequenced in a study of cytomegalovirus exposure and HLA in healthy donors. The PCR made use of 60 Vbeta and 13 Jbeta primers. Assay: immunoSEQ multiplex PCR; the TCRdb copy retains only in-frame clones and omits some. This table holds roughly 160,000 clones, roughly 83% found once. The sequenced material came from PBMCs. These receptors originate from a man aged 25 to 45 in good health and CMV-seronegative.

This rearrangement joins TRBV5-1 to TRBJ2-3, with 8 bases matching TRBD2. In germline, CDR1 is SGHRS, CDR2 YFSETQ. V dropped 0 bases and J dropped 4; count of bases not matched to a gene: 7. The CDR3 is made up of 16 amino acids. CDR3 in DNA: TGCGCCAGCAGCTTGGGAGGAGCGGGGGTGGCAGATACGCAGTATTTT. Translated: CASSLGGAGVADTQYF.

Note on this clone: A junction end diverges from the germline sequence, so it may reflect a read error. Here the CDR3 reads CASGYGGAGTDTQYF. Written as DNA, the CDR3 is TGTGCCAGCGGTTACGGGGGGGCTGGCACAGATACGCAGTATTTT. V and J are TRBV6-5 and TRBJ2-3, with 8 bases identical to TRBD2. CDR1 MNHEY and CDR2 SVGAGI come from the germline V gene. This CDR3 region has 15 residues.

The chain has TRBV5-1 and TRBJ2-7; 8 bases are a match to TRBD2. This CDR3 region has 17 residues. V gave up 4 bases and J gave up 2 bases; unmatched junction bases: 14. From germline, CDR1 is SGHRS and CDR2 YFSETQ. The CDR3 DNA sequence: TGCGCCAGCAGCCCGGGACTAGAGAGTAGTGAAACCTACGAGCAGTACTTC. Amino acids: CASSPGLESSETYEQYF.

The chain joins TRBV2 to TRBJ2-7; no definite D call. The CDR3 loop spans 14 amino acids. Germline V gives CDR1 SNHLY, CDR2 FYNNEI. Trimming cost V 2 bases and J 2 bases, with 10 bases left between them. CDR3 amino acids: CASSEQQSTYEQYF. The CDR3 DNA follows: TGTGCCAGCAGTGAACAACAGTCAACCTACGAGCAGTACTTC.

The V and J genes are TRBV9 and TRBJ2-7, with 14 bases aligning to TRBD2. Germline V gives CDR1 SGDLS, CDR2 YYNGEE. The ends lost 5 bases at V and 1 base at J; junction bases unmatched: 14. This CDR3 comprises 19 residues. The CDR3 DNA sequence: TGTGCCAGCAGTGCAGCGGGACTAGCGGGAGAGGGGGGTTCCTACGAGCAGTACTTC. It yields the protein CASSAAGLAGEGGSYEQYF.

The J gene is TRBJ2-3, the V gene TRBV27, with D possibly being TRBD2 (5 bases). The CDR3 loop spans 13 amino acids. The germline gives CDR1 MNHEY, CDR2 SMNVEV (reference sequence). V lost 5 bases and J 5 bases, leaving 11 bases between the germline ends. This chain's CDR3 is CASSPGMEDTQYF. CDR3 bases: TGTGCCAGCAGTCCGGGGATGGAAGATACGCAGTATTTT.

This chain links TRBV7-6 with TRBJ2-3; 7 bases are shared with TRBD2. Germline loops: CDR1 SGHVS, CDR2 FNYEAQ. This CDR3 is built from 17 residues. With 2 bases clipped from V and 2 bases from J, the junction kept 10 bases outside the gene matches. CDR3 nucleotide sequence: TGTGCCAGCAGCTTATCGACCCCCACTAGCGTCACAGATACGCAGTATTTT. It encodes CASSLSTPTSVTDTQYF.

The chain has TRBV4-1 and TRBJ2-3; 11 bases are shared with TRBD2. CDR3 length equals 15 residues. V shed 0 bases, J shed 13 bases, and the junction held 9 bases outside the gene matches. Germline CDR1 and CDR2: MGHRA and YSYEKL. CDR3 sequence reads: CASSQEPQLAGDKYF. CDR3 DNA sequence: TGCGCCAGCAGCCAAGAGCCCCAACTAGCGGGGGACAAGTATTTT.

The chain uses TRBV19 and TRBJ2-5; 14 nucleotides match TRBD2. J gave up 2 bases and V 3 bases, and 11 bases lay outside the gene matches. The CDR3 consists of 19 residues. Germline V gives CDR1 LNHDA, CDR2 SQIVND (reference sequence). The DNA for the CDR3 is TGTGCCAGTAGTATTCGAGGGGGACTAGCGGGAGCGAAACAAGAGACCCAGTACTTC. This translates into CASSIRGGLAGAKQETQYF.

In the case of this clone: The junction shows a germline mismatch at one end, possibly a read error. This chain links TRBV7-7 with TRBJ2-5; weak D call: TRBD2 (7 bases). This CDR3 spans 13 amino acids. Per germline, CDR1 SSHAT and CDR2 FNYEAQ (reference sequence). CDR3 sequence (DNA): TGTGCTAGCAGCTTTGGGGGGGGCTCGGACCAGTACTTC. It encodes CASSFGGGSDQYF.

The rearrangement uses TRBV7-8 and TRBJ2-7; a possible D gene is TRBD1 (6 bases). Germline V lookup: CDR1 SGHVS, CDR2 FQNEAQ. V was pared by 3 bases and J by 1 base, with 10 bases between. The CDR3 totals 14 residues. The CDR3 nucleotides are TGTGCCAGCAGCTTGGGACACCGATCCTACGAGCAGTACTTC. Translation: CASSLGHRSYEQYF.

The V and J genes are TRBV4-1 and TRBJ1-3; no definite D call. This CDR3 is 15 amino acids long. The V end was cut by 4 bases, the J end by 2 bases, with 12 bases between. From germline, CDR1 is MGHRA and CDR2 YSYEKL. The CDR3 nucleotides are TGCGCCAGCAGCCTAAGCTTGGGCGCTGGAAACACCATATATTTT. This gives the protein CASSLSLGAGNTIYF.

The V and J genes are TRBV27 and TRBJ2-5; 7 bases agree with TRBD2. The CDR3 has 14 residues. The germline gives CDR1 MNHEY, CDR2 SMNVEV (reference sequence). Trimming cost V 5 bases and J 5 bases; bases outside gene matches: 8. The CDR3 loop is CASSPRLAFETQYF. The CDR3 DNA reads TGTGCCAGCAGTCCCAGACTAGCTTTCGAGACCCAGTACTTC.

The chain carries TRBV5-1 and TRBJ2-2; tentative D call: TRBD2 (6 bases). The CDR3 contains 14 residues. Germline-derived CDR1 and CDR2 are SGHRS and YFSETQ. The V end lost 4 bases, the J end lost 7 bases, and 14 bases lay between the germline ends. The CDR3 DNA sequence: TGCGCCAGCAGCCCCATTGGGGGGAACGGGGAGCTGTTTTTT. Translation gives CASSPIGGNGELFF.

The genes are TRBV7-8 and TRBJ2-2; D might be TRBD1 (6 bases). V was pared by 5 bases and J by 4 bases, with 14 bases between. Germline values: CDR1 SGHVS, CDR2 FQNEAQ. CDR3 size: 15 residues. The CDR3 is CASSRRQAGTGELFF. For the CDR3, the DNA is TGTGCCAGCAGCCGAAGACAGGCGGGCACCGGGGAGCTGTTTTTT.

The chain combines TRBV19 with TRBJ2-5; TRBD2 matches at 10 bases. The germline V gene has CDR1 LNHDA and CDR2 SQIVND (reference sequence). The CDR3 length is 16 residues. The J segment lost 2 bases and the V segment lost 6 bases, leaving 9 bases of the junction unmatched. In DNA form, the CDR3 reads TGTGCCAGTAGCGGTACTAGCGGGATGGGGCAAGAGACCCAGTACTTC. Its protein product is CASSGTSGMGQETQYF.

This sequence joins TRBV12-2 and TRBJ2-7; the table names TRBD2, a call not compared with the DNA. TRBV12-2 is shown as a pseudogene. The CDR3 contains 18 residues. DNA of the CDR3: TGTGCAAGTCGCTTAGCGGTTTTACCCGGGACTAGCGGGTACGAGCAGTACTTC. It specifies CASRLAVLPGTSGYEQYF.

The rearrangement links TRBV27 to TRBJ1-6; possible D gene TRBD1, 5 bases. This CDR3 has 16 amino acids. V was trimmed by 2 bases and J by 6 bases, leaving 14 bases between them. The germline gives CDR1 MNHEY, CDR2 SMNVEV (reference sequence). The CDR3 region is CASSLGTFGGNSPLHF. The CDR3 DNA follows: TGTGCCAGCAGTTTAGGCACCTTCGGGGGTAATTCACCCCTCCACTTT.

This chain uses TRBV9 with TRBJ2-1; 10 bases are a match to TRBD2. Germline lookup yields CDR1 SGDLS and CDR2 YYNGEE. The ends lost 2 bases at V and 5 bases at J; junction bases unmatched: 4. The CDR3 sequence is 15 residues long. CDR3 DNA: TGTGCCAGCAGCGTCTGGACTAGCGGTGACAATGAGCAGTTCTTC. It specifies CASSVWTSGDNEQFF.

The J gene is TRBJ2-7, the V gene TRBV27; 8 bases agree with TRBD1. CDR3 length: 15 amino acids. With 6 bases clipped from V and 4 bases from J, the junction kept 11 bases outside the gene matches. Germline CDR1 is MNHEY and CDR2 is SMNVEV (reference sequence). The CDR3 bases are TGTGCCAGCAGACGGGCAGTGGACAGGGTGTACGAGCAGTACTTC. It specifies CASRRAVDRVYEQYF.

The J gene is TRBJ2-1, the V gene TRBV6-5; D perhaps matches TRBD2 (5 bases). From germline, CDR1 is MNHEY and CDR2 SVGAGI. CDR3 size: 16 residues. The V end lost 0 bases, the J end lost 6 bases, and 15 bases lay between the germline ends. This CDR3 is CASSYSWLASLNEQFF. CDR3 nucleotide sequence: TGTGCCAGCAGTTACTCGTGGCTAGCCTCTCTCAATGAGCAGTTCTTC.

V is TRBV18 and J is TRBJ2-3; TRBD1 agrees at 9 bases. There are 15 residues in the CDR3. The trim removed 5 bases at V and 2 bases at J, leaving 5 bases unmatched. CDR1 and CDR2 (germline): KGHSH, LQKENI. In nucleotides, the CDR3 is TGTGCCAGCTCATCCCGGGACAGGGCCACAGATACGCAGTATTTT. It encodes CASSSRDRATDTQYF.

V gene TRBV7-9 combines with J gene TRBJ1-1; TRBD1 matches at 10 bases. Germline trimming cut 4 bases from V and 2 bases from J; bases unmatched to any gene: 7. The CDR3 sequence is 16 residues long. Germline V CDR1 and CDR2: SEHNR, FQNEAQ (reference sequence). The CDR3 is CASSSRDRGHNTEAFF. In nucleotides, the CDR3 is TGTGCCAGCAGCTCGCGGGACAGGGGACATAACACTGAAGCTTTCTTT.

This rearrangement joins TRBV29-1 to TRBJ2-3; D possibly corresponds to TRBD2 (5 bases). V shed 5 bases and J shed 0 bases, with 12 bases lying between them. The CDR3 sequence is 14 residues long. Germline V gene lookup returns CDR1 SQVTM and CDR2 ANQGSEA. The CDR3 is CSVQSGTSTDTQYF. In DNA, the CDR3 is TGCAGCGTTCAAAGCGGAACTAGCACAGATACGCAGTATTTT.

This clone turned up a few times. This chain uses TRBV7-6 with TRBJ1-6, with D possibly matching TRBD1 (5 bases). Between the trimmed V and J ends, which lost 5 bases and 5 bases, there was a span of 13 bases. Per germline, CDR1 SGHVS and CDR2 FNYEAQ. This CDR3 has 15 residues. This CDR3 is CASSRTAGNNSPLHF. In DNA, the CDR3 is TGTGCCAGCAGCCGGACGGCAGGGAATAATTCACCCCTCCACTTT.

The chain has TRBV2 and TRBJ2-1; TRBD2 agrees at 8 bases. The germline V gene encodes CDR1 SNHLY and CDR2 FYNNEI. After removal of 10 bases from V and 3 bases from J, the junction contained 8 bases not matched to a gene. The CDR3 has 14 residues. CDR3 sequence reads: CATAASGSYNEQFF. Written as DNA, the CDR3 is TGTGCCACCGCGGCGAGCGGGAGCTACAATGAGCAGTTCTTC.

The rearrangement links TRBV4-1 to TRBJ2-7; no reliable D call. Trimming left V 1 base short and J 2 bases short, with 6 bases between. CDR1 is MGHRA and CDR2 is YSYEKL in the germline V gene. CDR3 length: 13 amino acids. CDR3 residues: CASSQVSAYEQYF. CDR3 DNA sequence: TGCGCCAGCAGCCAAGTCTCCGCCTACGAGCAGTACTTC.

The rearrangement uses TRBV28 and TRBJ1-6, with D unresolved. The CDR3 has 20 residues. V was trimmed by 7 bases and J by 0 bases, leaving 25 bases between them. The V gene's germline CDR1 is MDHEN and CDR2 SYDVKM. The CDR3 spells CASTPFRLWAGSSYNSPLHF. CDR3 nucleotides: TGTGCCAGCACCCCTTTTCGTCTCTGGGCAGGTAGCTCCTATAATTCACCCCTCCACTTT. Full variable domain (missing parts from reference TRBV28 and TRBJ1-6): DVKVTQSSRYLVKRTGEKVFLECVQDMDHENMFWYRQDPGLGLRLIYFSYDVKMKEKGDIPEGYSVSREKKERFSLILESASTNQTSMYLCASTPFRLWAGSSYNSPLHFGNGTRLTVT.

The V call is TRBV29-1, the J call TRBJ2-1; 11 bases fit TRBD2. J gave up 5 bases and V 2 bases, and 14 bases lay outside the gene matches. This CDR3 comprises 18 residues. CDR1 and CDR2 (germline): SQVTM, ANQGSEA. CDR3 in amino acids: CSVEYSGLAGGVHNEQFF. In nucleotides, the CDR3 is TGCAGCGTTGAATACTCCGGGCTAGCGGGAGGTGTCCACAATGAGCAGTTCTTC.